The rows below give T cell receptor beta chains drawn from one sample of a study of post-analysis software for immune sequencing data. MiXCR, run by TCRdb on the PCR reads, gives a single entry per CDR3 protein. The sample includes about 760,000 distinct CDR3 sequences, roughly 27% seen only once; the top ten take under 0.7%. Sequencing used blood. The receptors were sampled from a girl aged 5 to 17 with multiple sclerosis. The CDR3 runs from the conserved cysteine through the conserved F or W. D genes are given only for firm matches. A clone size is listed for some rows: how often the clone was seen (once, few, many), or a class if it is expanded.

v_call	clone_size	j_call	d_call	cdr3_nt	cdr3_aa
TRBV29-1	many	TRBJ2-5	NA	TGCAGCGCCGCCCAGGGACAAGAGACCCAGTACTTC	CSAAQGQETQYF
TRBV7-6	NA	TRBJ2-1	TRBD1	TGTGCCAGCAGCTCGTCCCGGGACAGGGACGGGCAGTTCTTC	CASSSSRDRDGQFF
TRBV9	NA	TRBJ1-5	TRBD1	TGTGCCAGCAGCCCGAGGGACAGGGATGATCAGCCCCAGCATTTT	CASSPRDRDDQPQHF
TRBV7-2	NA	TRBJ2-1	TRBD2	TGTGCCAGCAGCGTCGGGACTAGCGGGAGGGCCTTCAATGAGCAGTTCTTC	CASSVGTSGRAFNEQFF
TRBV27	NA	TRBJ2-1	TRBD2	TGTGCCAGCACCGGACTAGCGGGAGACAAGTATGAGCAGTTCTTC	CASTGLAGDKYEQFF
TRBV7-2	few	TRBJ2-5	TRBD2	TGTGCCAGCAGCCCCGTAGCGGGTGGGGGGGAGACCCAGTACTTC	CASSPVAGGGETQYF
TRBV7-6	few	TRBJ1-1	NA	TGTGCCAGCAGCCTCGGACCTCGGGATGAAGCTTTCTTT	CASSLGPRDEAFF
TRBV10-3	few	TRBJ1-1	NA	TGTGCCATCAGTGAGTCTTCGGGGAGGCGGCGGGTAGCTTTCTTT	CAISESSGRRRVAFF
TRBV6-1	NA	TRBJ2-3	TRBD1	TGTGCCAGCAGCCAACCCATGACAGGGAGTCGGACAGATACGCAGTATTTT	CASSQPMTGSRTDTQYF
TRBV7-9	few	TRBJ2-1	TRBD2	TGTGCCAGCAGTCTACTAGCGGGAGGGCCCCGTGAGCAGTTCTTC	CASSLLAGGPREQFF
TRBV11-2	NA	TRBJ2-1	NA	TGTGCCAGCAGCTTCCGGGCGGACGGGGGCTACAATGAGCAGTTCTTC	CASSFRADGGYNEQFF
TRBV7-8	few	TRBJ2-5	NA	TGTGCCAGCAGCTTAGGGAGGTTGCAGACCCAGTACTTC	CASSLGRLQTQYF
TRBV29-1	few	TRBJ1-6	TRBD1	TGCAGCGTTCAGGGGGCTCGGGATTCACCCCTCCACTTT	CSVQGARDSPLHF
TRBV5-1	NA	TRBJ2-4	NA	TGCGCCAGCAGCTTGGCCCTAGGGACGGCCAAAAACATTCAGTACTTC	CASSLALGTAKNIQYF
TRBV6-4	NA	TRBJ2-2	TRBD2	TGTGCCAGCAAACCTATAGCGGGGCCCGATAACACCGGGGAGCTGTTTTTT	CASKPIAGPDNTGELFF
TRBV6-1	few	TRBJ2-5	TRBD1	TGTGCCAGCAGTGTTGGGACAGGGGGAGAGACCCAGTACTTC	CASSVGTGGETQYF
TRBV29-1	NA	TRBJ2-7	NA	TGCAGATCCTACGAGCAGTACTTC	CRSYEQYF
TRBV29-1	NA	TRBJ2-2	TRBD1	TGCAGCGTTGTGAGAGGGGGCGACGGGGAGCTGTTTTTT	CSVVRGGDGELFF
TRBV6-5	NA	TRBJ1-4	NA	TGTGCCAGCAGTGTCCAGGGTGGGGAAAAACTGTTTTTT	CASSVQGGEKLFF
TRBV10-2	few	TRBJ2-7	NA	TGCGCCAGCAGTGAGTCGCGAGCAACCGAGCAGTACTTC	CASSESRATEQYF
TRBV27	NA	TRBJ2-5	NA	TGTGCCAGCACGCCGGGGCGGCCCGGAGAGACCCAGTACTTC	CASTPGRPGETQYF
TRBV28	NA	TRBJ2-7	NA	TGTGCCAGCAGTTTTCTTATCTACGAGCAGTACTTC	CASSFLIYEQYF
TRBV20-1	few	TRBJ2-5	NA	TGCAGTGCTAGCGGAGGGTACGAGACCCAGTACTTC	CSASGGYETQYF
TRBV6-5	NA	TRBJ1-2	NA	TGTGCCAGCAGTTACTCGATCGGGGTGGGGAGCTATGGCTACACCTTC	CASSYSIGVGSYGYTF
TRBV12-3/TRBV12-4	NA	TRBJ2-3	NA	TGTGCCAGCCGGCCGCCATCGGGGGATACGCAGTATTTT	CASRPPSGDTQYF
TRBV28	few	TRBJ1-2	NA	TGTGCCAGCAGTTTAGCCCAACAATATGGCTACACCTTC	CASSLAQQYGYTF
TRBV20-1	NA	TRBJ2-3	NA	TGCAGTGCTTCCAGGGGCTCAGATACGCAGTATTTT	CSASRGSDTQYF
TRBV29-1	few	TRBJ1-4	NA	TGCAGCGCCCTCGGGGGAACAGAGGAAAAACTGTTTTTT	CSALGGTEEKLFF
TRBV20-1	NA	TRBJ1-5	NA	TGCAGTGCTAGAGGGCGCATTAGCAATCAGCCCCAGCATTTT	CSARGRISNQPQHF
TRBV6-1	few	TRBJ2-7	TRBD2	TGTGCCAGCCTCGGGAGGGTCCTCTCCTACGAGCAGTACTTC	CASLGRVLSYEQYF
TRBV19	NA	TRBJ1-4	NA	TGTGCCAGTAGTGCCCCGGACGCAACTAATGAAAAACTGTTTTTT	CASSAPDATNEKLFF
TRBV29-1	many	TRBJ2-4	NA	TGCAGCGTTGGGGTAGGGGGGTCCAAAAACATTCAGTACTTC	CSVGVGGSKNIQYF
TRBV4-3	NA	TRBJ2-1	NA	TGCGCCAGCAGCCAGGACGAAACGTGGAATGAACAGTTCTTC	CASSQDETWNEQFF
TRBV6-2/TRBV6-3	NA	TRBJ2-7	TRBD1	TGTGCCAGCAGTACCCGGACAGGGGGCGGCGACGAGCAGTACTTC	CASSTRTGGGDEQYF
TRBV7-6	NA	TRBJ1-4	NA	TGTGCCAGCAGCCCCCTGCGGGGGAACAATGAAAAACTGTTTTTT	CASSPLRGNNEKLFF
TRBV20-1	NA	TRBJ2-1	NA	TGCAGTGCTAGGTCGGTCGGGGGGCCGTACAATGAGCAGTTCTTC	CSARSVGGPYNEQFF
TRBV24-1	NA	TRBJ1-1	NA	TGTGCCACCCAAGAGTCGGGTAAAAAGGAAGCTTTCTTT	CATQESGKKEAFF
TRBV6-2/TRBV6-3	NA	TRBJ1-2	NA	TGTGCCAGCAGTTACTCGGACCCAAACTATGGCTACACCTTC	CASSYSDPNYGYTF
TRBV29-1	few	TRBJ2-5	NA	TGCAGCGGTCGGGGGGCCGGGGAGACCCAGTACTTC	CSGRGAGETQYF
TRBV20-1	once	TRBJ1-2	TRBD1	TGCAGTGCCGGGACAGGAGGGGGGTATGGCTACACCTTC	CSAGTGGGYGYTF
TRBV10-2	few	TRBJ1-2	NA	TGCGCCAGCAGTGAGTCGACCGTCATTTATGGCTACACCTTC	CASSESTVIYGYTF
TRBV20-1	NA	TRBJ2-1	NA	TGCAGTGCCAACCGGGGATCCTCCTACGAGCAGTTCTTC	CSANRGSSYEQFF
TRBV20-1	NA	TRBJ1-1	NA	TGCAGTGCTAGGTCTAACACGAACACTGAAGCTTTCTTT	CSARSNTNTEAFF
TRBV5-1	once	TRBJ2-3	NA	TGCGCCACCAGACAGGCGTTCATGGATACGCAGTATTTT	CATRQAFMDTQYF
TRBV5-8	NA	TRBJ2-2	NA	TGTGCCAGCAGCTTGGCGCTGCGGACCGGGGAGCTGTTTTTT	CASSLALRTGELFF
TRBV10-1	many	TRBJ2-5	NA	TGCGCCAGCAGTGAGTCGAATTTTGTCCGTTCAAGGGAGACCCAGTACTTC	CASSESNFVRSRETQYF
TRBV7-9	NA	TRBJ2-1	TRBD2	TGTGCCAGCAGCTTAGGTTGGGGCCTAGCGGGGGGCACCTCCTACAATGAGCAGTTCTTC	CASSLGWGLAGGTSYNEQFF
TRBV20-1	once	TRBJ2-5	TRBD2	TGCAGTGCTGAAACCGGGACTAGCGTCTCGGAGACCCAGCACTTC	CSAETGTSVSETQHF
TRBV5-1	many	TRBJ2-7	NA	TGCGCCAGCAGATTCGGGGATTACAGCTCCTACGAGCAGTACTTC	CASRFGDYSSYEQYF
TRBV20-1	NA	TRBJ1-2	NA	TGCAGTGCAACCGGGACCCTCTATGGCTACACCTTC	CSATGTLYGYTF
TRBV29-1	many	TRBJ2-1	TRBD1	TGCAGCGTTGGAGGACAGGGGAACTCGTACAATGAGCAGTTCTTC	CSVGGQGNSYNEQFF
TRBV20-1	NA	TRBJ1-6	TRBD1	TGCAGTGCAACGCCCCGGACAGGACGGCATAATTCACCCCTCCACTTT	CSATPRTGRHNSPLHF
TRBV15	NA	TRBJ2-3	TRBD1	TGTGCCACCAGCCCCCAAACGGGACAGAGGGGCACAGATACGCAGTATTTT	CATSPQTGQRGTDTQYF
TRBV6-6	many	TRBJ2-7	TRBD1	TGTGCCAGCAGAGATTCCGGTGTAGGGGGCCACTACTACGAGCAGTACTTC	CASRDSGVGGHYYEQYF
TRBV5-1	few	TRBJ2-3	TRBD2	TGCGCCAGCAGCTTGGTGGCGGGGGGGCCAGGTACGCGGTATTTT	CASSLVAGGPGTRYF
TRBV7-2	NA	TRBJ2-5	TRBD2	TGTGCCAGCAGCCTGTTCAGGACGGGAGGCCCAGGGGAGACCCAGTACTTC	CASSLFRTGGPGETQYF
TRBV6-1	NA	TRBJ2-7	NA	TGTGCCAGCAGTCCACTCCGGGACGGAGCCCTAAAGCAGTACTTC	CASSPLRDGALKQYF
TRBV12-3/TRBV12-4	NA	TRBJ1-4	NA	TGTGCCAGCAGCCCCGGCAGCGATACAACTAATGAAAAACTGTTTTTT	CASSPGSDTTNEKLFF